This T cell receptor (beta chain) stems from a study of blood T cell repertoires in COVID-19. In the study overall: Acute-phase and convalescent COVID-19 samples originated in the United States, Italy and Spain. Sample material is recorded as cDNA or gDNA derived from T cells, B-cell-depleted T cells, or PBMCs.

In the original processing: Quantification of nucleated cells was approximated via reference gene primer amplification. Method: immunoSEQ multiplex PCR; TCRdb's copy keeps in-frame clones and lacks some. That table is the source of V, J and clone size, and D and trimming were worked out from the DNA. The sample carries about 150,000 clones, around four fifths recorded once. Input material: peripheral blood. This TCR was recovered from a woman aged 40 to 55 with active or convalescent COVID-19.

CDR3 sequence reads: CASSYSRDSGSYEQYF. The CDR3, as DNA: TGTGCCAGCAGTTACTCGAGGGACTCTGGCTCCTACGAGCAGTACTTC. V and J are TRBV6-5 and TRBJ2-7; maybe TRBD2 (6 bases). The germline CDR1 and CDR2 sequences are MNHEY and SVGAGI. The CDR3 covers 16 residues. Trimming shortened V by 0 bases and J by 0 bases, and 12 bases separated the two germline ends.